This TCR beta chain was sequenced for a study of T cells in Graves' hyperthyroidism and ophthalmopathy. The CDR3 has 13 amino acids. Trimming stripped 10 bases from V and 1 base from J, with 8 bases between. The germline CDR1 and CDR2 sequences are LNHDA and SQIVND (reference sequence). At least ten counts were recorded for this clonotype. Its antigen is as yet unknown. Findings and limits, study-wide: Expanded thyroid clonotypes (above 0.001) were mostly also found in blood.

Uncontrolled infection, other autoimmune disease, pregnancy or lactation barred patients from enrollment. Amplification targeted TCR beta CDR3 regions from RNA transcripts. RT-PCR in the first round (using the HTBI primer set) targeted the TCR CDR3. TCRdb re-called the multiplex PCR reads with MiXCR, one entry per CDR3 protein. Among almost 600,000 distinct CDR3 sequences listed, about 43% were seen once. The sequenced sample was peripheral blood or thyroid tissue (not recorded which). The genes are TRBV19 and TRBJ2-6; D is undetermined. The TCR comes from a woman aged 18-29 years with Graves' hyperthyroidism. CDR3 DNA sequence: TGTGCCACCCGCCTTTCTGGGGCCAACGTCCTGACTTTC. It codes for CATRLSGANVLTF. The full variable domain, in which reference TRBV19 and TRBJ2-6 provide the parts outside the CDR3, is DGGITQSPKYLFRKEGQNVTLSCEQNLNHDAMYWYRQDPGQGLRLIYYSQIVNDFQKGDIAEGYSVSREKKESFPLTVTSAQKNPTAFYLCATRLSGANVLTFGAGSRLTVL.